This TCR beta chain was found in a study of CD8 T cells in ankylosing spondylitis. General study results and limits: Seven to nine highly homologous variants formed a TCR beta motif that appeared characteristic of ankylosing spondylitis blood.

Each TCR beta library was made by quantitative 5'-RACE that incorporated molecular barcodes. TCRdb reprocessed the 5' RACE reads via MiXCR and lists one record per CDR3 protein. The table has roughly 91,000 distinct CDR3 sequences, about 8.3% seen once; the top ten hold approximately 9.7%. The germline V gene encodes CDR1 LGHNT and CDR2 FRNRAP. This CDR3 comprises 16 residues. With 2 bases removed from V and 0 bases from J, the gap between germline ends came to 10 bases. With respect to this clonotype: The antigen is undetermined.

This receptor was taken from a male donor with ankylosing spondylitis or in good health (not recorded which). J is TRBJ1-4 and V is TRBV12-5, with D possibly matching TRBD1 (6 bases). The sample consisted of blood, either unsorted or a sorted T cell fraction (not recorded which). CDR3 residues: CASGLHGQSTNEKLFF. CDR3 sequence (DNA): TGTGCTAGTGGTTTGCACGGACAGTCAACTAATGAAAAACTGTTTTTT. Combining the CDR3 with reference TRBV12-5 and TRBJ1-4 gives the whole variable domain DARVTQTPRHKVTEMGQEVTMRCQPILGHNTVFWYRQTMMQGLELLAYFRNRAPLDDSGMPKDRFSAEMPDATLATLKIQPSEPRDSAVYFCASGLHGQSTNEKLFFGSGTQLSVL.